This T cell receptor (beta chain) was sequenced in a study of T cells in Graves' hyperthyroidism and ophthalmopathy. Study at large: Peripheral blood sampling occurred at initial diagnosis, before any treatment.

There were TCR beta CDR3 regions amplified from RNA transcripts. The study used the HTBI primer set for a first-round RT-PCR of the TCR CDR3. TCRdb itself ran the multiplex PCR reads through MiXCR, one entry per CDR3 protein. The table lists 300,000 to 500,000 distinct CDR3 sequences, 11% to 15% of them singletons, with around 27% in the top ten. The CDR3 is 14 residues long. Germline loops: CDR1 MNHEY, CDR2 SMNVEV (reference sequence). V was trimmed by 4 bases and J by 7 bases, leaving 16 bases between them. The study excluded patients with uncontrolled infection, other autoimmune disease, pregnancy or lactation. Diagnosis relied on clinical symptoms, serum thyroxine and TRAb, thyroid ultrasound and orbital computed tomography. Whole-study findings and limits: A median approximately 6.8 months before onset, the model predicted ophthalmopathy.

A note on this clonotype: What it recognizes is unknown.

This clonotype originated in a man aged 50 to 60 with Graves' ophthalmopathy. Material for sequencing was blood. V is TRBV27 and J is TRBJ2-5, with no clear D. The CDR3 is CASSSPGLIGTQYF. CDR3 nucleotides: TGTGCCAGCAGTTCACCCGGCCTCATCGGGACCCAGTACTTC.